The next 11 T cell receptor beta chains were all read from a single sample in a study of T cells in Graves' hyperthyroidism and ophthalmopathy. Authors of the study amplified TCR beta CDR3 regions from RNA transcripts. An initial round of RT-PCR targeting the TCR CDR3 relied on the HTBI primer set. TCRdb called the multiplex PCR reads again in MiXCR, with one record for every CDR3 protein. Counted here are fewer than 850,000 distinct CDR3 sequences, 17% occurring once; the ten biggest clones make up about a sixth. The specimen was blood. The receptors were sampled from a man in his forties or fifties with Graves' hyperthyroidism.

This clonotype appeared many times. The chain employs TRBV18 and TRBJ1-5; D ambiguous. The ends were cut back, 3 bases at V and 7 bases at J, with 13 bases in the middle. The germline gives CDR1 KGHSH, CDR2 LQKENI. This CDR3 spans 14 amino acids. The CDR3 loop is CASSPLSGGQPQHF. The CDR3 nucleotides are TGTGCCAGCTCACCTTTGTCGGGCGGACAGCCCCAGCATTTT.

The CDR3 nucleotides are TGTGCCATCAGGGTAGGGGAGGACAGGGGGCGCTACGAGCAGTACTTC. Translated: CAIRVGEDRGRYEQYF. This chain joins TRBV10-3 and TRBJ2-7; 11 bases agree with TRBD1. With 6 bases clipped from V and 3 bases from J, the junction kept 10 bases outside the gene matches. The CDR3 loop spans 16 amino acids. Germline lookup yields CDR1 ENHRY and CDR2 SYGVKD.

The chain joins TRBV2 to TRBJ2-7; 13 bases agree with TRBD2. Germline loops: CDR1 SNHLY, CDR2 FYNNEI. CDR3 length equals 16 residues. V was clipped by 4 bases and J by 7 bases; unmatched bases: 10. The CDR3 DNA reads as TGTGCCAGCAGTGTAGAGGGACTAGCGGGGAATGGGGAGCAGTACTTC. Translated, it gives CASSVEGLAGNGEQYF.

This clonotype showed up many times. V and J are TRBV9 and TRBJ2-1; TRBD1 or TRBD2 may be the D gene (6 bases each). The CDR3 is 16 residues long. Per germline, CDR1 SGDLS and CDR2 YYNGEE. V gave up 0 bases and J gave up 7 bases, with 17 bases separating them. For the CDR3, the DNA is TGTGCCAGCAGCGTAGAGGTACGGGAGAGGGGGAATGAGCAGTTCTTC. Translated, it gives CASSVEVRERGNEQFF.

This clonotype was found many times. The chain uses TRBV2 and TRBJ1-1, with D possibly matching TRBD1 (6 bases). This CDR3 has 18 residues. Germline V gene lookup returns CDR1 SNHLY and CDR2 FYNNEI. Trimming stripped 2 bases from V and 0 bases from J, with 19 bases between. The CDR3 DNA sequence: TGTGCCAGCAGTGAATTCAATGGACCCGGGACAATGAACACTGAAGCTTTCTTT. This encodes CASSEFNGPGTMNTEAFF.

This clonotype appeared many times. The chain joins TRBV28 to TRBJ2-1; 8 bases are a match to TRBD2. CDR3 length: 15 residues. V was clipped by 5 bases and J by 7 bases; unmatched bases: 10. Germline CDR1 reads MDHEN; CDR2 reads SYDVKM. The CDR3 DNA reads TGTGCCAGCAGTCTACCAATAGCGGGGTTGAATGAGCAGTTCTTC. This gives the protein CASSLPIAGLNEQFF.

This clonotype has at least ten counts. CDR3 sequence (DNA): TGTGCCAGCACGGGATCGGCCGGCGATGAGCAGTTCTTC. This encodes CASTGSAGDEQFF. This rearrangement joins TRBV7-9 to TRBJ2-1, with a weak D call TRBD2 (5 bases). Germline V gene data show CDR1 as SEHNR and CDR2 as FQNEAQ (reference sequence). This CDR3 is built from 13 residues. V gave up 7 bases and J gave up 8 bases, with 15 bases separating them.

The chain links TRBV9 to TRBJ2-2; TRBD2 matches at 11 bases. V shed 4 bases and J 4 bases; nucleotides not matched to a gene: 9. Germline V gene data show CDR1 as SGDLS and CDR2 as YYNGEE. The CDR3 is 17 amino acids. The CDR3 DNA is TGTGCCAGCAGCACGAGACTAGCGGGATTGAGCACCGGGGAGCTGTTTTTT. Translating gives CASSTRLAGLSTGELFF.

The V and J genes are TRBV6-1 and TRBJ2-7, with 10 bases identical to TRBD1. This CDR3 region has 15 residues. After removal of 3 bases from V and 6 bases from J, the junction contained 8 bases not matched to a gene. The germline CDR1 and CDR2 sequences are MNHNS and SASEGT. The CDR3 DNA sequence: TGTGCCAGCAGTGACCCGGGACAGGGGATTCCCGAGCAGTACTTC. Encoded protein: CASSDPGQGIPEQYF.

The genes are TRBV7-8 and TRBJ2-1, with D uncertain. This CDR3 is 16 amino acids long. Trimming cost V 2 bases and J 9 bases, with 20 bases left between them. Germline V CDR1 and CDR2: SGHVS, FQNEAQ. CDR3 amino acids: CASSLRSSPSGGEQFF. CDR3 DNA sequence: TGTGCCAGCAGCTTAAGATCATCCCCAAGTGGCGGTGAGCAGTTCTTC.

This clonotype appeared many times. The genes are TRBV11-2 and TRBJ1-2; D gene ambiguous. CDR3 length equals 12 residues. V was trimmed by 5 bases and J by 4 bases, leaving 8 bases between them. Germline CDR1 reads SGHAT; CDR2 reads FQNNGV. The CDR3 coding sequence is TGTGCCAGCAGCCTCGGACCCTATGGCTACACCTTC. Residues: CASSLGPYGYTF.